Listed below are T cell receptor beta chains from one sample, sequenced in a study of human T cells and chemical hapten exposure. TCRdb re-called the RACE reads through MiXCR, storing one row per CDR3 protein. There are over 80,000 distinct CDR3 sequences in the sample; approximately 10% occur only once, and approximately 1% lies in the top ten. The sample was whole blood, taken in connection with sensitization to the hapten diphenylcyclopropenone (DPC). The receptors derive from a woman younger than 45 with alopecia areata. Some clones in this sample may be carry-over from other donors' samples. CDR3s include the opening cysteine and the closing phenylalanine or tryptophan. Each record gives: CDR3 DNA, CDR3 protein, V gene, J gene, D gene, clone size. D genes are given only for firm matches. Clone size, where shown, is once, few, many, or a class for clones that have expanded.

CDR3nt: TGTGCCAGAAACCTCCCCTCACGACTCCCGAACACTGAAGCTTTCTTT
CDR3aa: CARNLPSRLPNTEAFF
v_gene: TRBV5-3
j_gene: TRBJ1-1
d_gene: .
abundance: many

CDR3nt: TGTGCCAACACTGAGGGCGGCCGGCTTAACTATGGCTACACCTTC
CDR3aa: CANTEGGRLNYGYTF
v_gene: TRBV6-5
j_gene: TRBJ1-2
d_gene: .
abundance: .

CDR3nt: TGCGCCAACGTGTGGGGCGTCGACGAGCAGTACTTC
CDR3aa: CANVWGVDEQYF
v_gene: TRBV10-1
j_gene: TRBJ2-7
d_gene: .
abundance: .

CDR3nt: TGTGCCAGCAGCCAAGGCGACAGGGACCGTGAAAAACTGTTTTTT
CDR3aa: CASSQGDRDREKLFF
v_gene: TRBV4-2
j_gene: TRBJ1-4
d_gene: TRBD1
abundance: .

CDR3nt: TGTGCCAGCAGCCAGGGGACTGAAACCTACGAGCAGTACTTC
CDR3aa: CASSQGTETYEQYF
v_gene: TRBV7-6
j_gene: TRBJ2-7
d_gene: .
abundance: many

CDR3nt: TGTGCCAGCAGCTTAGATCTAAGAGGGACAGGTGTTGGAGGCGAAAAACTGTTTTTT
CDR3aa: CASSLDLRGTGVGGEKLFF
v_gene: TRBV11-2
j_gene: TRBJ1-4
d_gene: TRBD1
abundance: few

CDR3nt: TGTGCCAGCAGCCAAGAATGGGGGGCTGAGCAGTTCTTC
CDR3aa: CASSQEWGAEQFF
v_gene: TRBV3-1
j_gene: TRBJ2-1
d_gene: .
abundance: few

CDR3nt: TGTGCCAGCAGCAAGGGCTTTGACACCGGGGAGCTGTTTTTT
CDR3aa: CASSKGFDTGELFF
v_gene: TRBV21-1
j_gene: TRBJ2-2
d_gene: .
abundance: .

CDR3nt: TGTGCCAGCTCTTGGGTCGGGAACACTGAAGCTTTCTTT
CDR3aa: CASSWVGNTEAFF
v_gene: TRBV18
j_gene: TRBJ1-1
d_gene: .
abundance: many

CDR3nt: TGTGCCAGCAGCCCTACGTCCTCCCGCCTGAACTCCTACAATGAGCAGTTCTTC
CDR3aa: CASSPTSSRLNSYNEQFF
v_gene: TRBV5-4
j_gene: TRBJ2-1
d_gene: .
abundance: many

CDR3nt: TGTGCCAGCAGCCAAGATTTAAGGGCTGGCTACACCTTC
CDR3aa: CASSQDLRAGYTF
v_gene: TRBV14
j_gene: TRBJ1-2
d_gene: .
abundance: few

CDR3nt: TGTGCCACCAGTGATTGGGAGGACACTGAAGCTTTCTTT
CDR3aa: CATSDWEDTEAFF
v_gene: TRBV24-1
j_gene: TRBJ1-1
d_gene: .
abundance: few

CDR3nt: TGTGCCATCGGTGGGACAGGGGAGGGTCCTAGGGATGAGCAGTTCTTC
CDR3aa: CAIGGTGEGPRDEQFF
v_gene: TRBV10-3
j_gene: TRBJ2-1
d_gene: TRBD1
abundance: many

CDR3nt: TGTGCCACCAGCCCCACCGGGAGAAAAGAGCAGTTCTTC
CDR3aa: CATSPTGRKEQFF
v_gene: TRBV15
j_gene: TRBJ2-1
d_gene: .
abundance: many

CDR3nt: TGTGCCTGCCATGAGTATGGTAGCATCTCGACCGGGGAGCTGTTTTTT
CDR3aa: CACHEYGSISTGELFF
v_gene: TRBV7-9
j_gene: TRBJ2-2
d_gene: .
abundance: many

CDR3nt: TGTGCCAGCAGCTTAGTTCCACTAGCGGGAGTCGGGGAGCAGTTCTTC
CDR3aa: CASSLVPLAGVGEQFF
v_gene: TRBV7-6
j_gene: TRBJ2-1
d_gene: TRBD2
abundance: many

CDR3nt: TGTGCCAGCAGTGGAGGGTCGTCCTATAATTCACCCCTCCACTTT
CDR3aa: CASSGGSSYNSPLHF
v_gene: TRBV6-5
j_gene: TRBJ1-6
d_gene: .
abundance: few

CDR3nt: TGTGCCAGCAGCACTAGCGGGAGTTTTGAGCAGTTCTTC
CDR3aa: CASSTSGSFEQFF
v_gene: TRBV12-3/TRBV12-4
j_gene: TRBJ2-1
d_gene: TRBD2
abundance: once

CDR3nt: TGTGCCAGCAGCCAAGCTACCGGGACAGGGGACCATGAGCAGTTCTTC
CDR3aa: CASSQATGTGDHEQFF
v_gene: TRBV4-2
j_gene: TRBJ2-1
d_gene: TRBD1
abundance: many

CDR3nt: TGCGCCAGCAGCCCGCCGGGACCCGGGGGCGATACGCAGTATTTT
CDR3aa: CASSPPGPGGDTQYF
v_gene: TRBV5-1
j_gene: TRBJ2-3
d_gene: .
abundance: .

CDR3nt: TGCAGCGTTGAGAACAGGGTCACAAATACGCAGTATTTT
CDR3aa: CSVENRVTNTQYF
v_gene: TRBV29-1
j_gene: TRBJ2-3
d_gene: .
abundance: many

CDR3nt: TGTGCCAGCAGCCTACAGGGTAGAGAAAAACTGTTTTTT
CDR3aa: CASSLQGREKLFF
v_gene: TRBV12-3/TRBV12-4
j_gene: TRBJ1-4
d_gene: .
abundance: many

CDR3nt: TGTGCCAGCAATCAATTCCTGGGCACTGAAGCTTTCTTT
CDR3aa: CASNQFLGTEAFF
v_gene: TRBV28
j_gene: TRBJ1-1
d_gene: .
abundance: many

CDR3nt: TGCAGTGCTAGGGGGGAGAGCACAGATACGCAGTATTTT
CDR3aa: CSARGESTDTQYF
v_gene: TRBV20-1
j_gene: TRBJ2-3
d_gene: .
abundance: few

CDR3nt: TGTGCCAGCAGCCAAGAAGACGAGTTTGAGTACTTC
CDR3aa: CASSQEDEFEYF
v_gene: TRBV3-1
j_gene: TRBJ2-5
d_gene: .
abundance: many

CDR3nt: TGTGCCAGCAGTTTATCAGGGGGCACCCAAGAGACCCAGTACTTC
CDR3aa: CASSLSGGTQETQYF
v_gene: TRBV27
j_gene: TRBJ2-5
d_gene: TRBD1
abundance: few

CDR3nt: TGTGCCAGCAGTTTCCTCGGACAGGGCCGCACAGATACGCAGTATTTT
CDR3aa: CASSFLGQGRTDTQYF
v_gene: TRBV28
j_gene: TRBJ2-3
d_gene: TRBD1
abundance: many

CDR3nt: TGTGCCAGCAGTTTATGGTTTGGGCCCCCCCCCGTGGAGACCCAGTACTTC
CDR3aa: CASSLWFGPPPVETQYF
v_gene: TRBV28
j_gene: TRBJ2-5
d_gene: .
abundance: many

CDR3nt: TGTGCCAGCAGTTTCGCGCAGCTCTCCACTGAAGCTTTCTTT
CDR3aa: CASSFAQLSTEAFF
v_gene: TRBV28
j_gene: TRBJ1-1
d_gene: .
abundance: few

CDR3nt: TGCGCCAGCAGCCAAGGGTGGCAGGGCGGCTCACCCCTCCACTTT
CDR3aa: CASSQGWQGGSPLHF
v_gene: TRBV4-1
j_gene: TRBJ1-6
d_gene: .
abundance: many

CDR3nt: TGTGCCAGCAGCCAGGAAGTAGCGGGAGGATCAGAGACCCAGTACTTC
CDR3aa: CASSQEVAGGSETQYF
v_gene: TRBV4-2
j_gene: TRBJ2-5
d_gene: TRBD2
abundance: few

CDR3nt: TGTGCCAGCAGTCCCATGGGGGACAGCCAAGATTCACCCCTCCACTTT
CDR3aa: CASSPMGDSQDSPLHF
v_gene: TRBV27
j_gene: TRBJ1-6
d_gene: TRBD1
abundance: few

CDR3nt: TGCAGCGTTGAAGGGCTAACCCTCGGGGAGCAGTTCTTC
CDR3aa: CSVEGLTLGEQFF
v_gene: TRBV29-1
j_gene: TRBJ2-1
d_gene: .
abundance: many